The 10 T cell receptor beta chains below all came from one sample that was sequenced in a study of a mutant IDH1 vaccine in newly diagnosed glioma. Described time point: week 35, safety follow-up. A 20-mer mutant IDH1 peptide at 300 ug was injected subcutaneously with topical imiquimod. Generated by immunoSEQ multiplex PCR, the TCRdb table keeps only in-frame clones and is missing some. The sample contains more than 35,000 clones, roughly 79% of which appear only once. No antigen is known for these receptors. Material: PBMCs, obtained from a glioma patient whose treatment included an IDH1 peptide vaccine. The receptor source for this set is a woman between 35 and 50 years old with glioma. Some clones in this sample may be carry-over from other donors' samples.

This chain joins TRBV19 and TRBJ1-1; D is possibly TRBD1 (6 bases). CDR1 is LNHDA, CDR2 SQIVND, per germline (reference sequence). V lost 7 bases and J 1 base, leaving 13 bases between the germline ends. The CDR3 extends over 14 amino acids. In nucleotides, the CDR3 is TGTGCCAGTATTCTGACAGGACGGAACACTGAAGCTTTCTTT. It codes for CASILTGRNTEAFF.

The chain couples TRBV2 to TRBJ1-3, with a tentative D call TRBD1 (5 bases). The CDR3 covers 15 residues. The V and J ends lost 3 bases and 4 bases respectively, with 13 bases between them. CDR1 SNHLY and CDR2 FYNNEI come from the germline V gene. The CDR3 region is CASSDEGALGNTIYF. CDR3 DNA sequence: TGTGCCAGCAGTGATGAAGGGGCCCTAGGAAACACCATATATTTT.

The J gene is TRBJ2-1, the V gene TRBV27; D not certain. The CDR3 loop spans 14 amino acids. Germline loops: CDR1 MNHEY, CDR2 SMNVEV (reference sequence). The germline V and J ends were trimmed by 8 bases and 9 bases, with 20 bases remaining between them. The DNA of the CDR3 is TGTGCCAGCCGCGACCATCTTCAGGTCGGTGAGCAGTTCTTC. This sequence encodes CASRDHLQVGEQFF.

The chain couples TRBV27 to TRBJ2-1, with D perhaps TRBD2 (6 bases). This CDR3 spans 16 amino acids. V lost 6 bases and J lost 0, with 15 bases in between. Looked up from germline, CDR1 is MNHEY and CDR2 is SMNVEV (reference sequence). CDR3 residues: CASSPFGGSSYNEQFF. The CDR3 region has the DNA TGTGCCAGCAGCCCCTTCGGGGGAAGCTCCTACAATGAGCAGTTCTTC.

The rearrangement joins TRBV13 to TRBJ2-7; D gene unclear. This CDR3 is 14 amino acids long. Trimming took off 2 bases at V and 5 bases at J, with 13 bases between the two ends. From germline, CDR1 is PRHDT and CDR2 FYEKMQ (reference sequence). In nucleotides, the CDR3 is TGTGCCAGCAGCTTACAGGCCCCCACAGACGAGCAGTACTTC. Its protein is CASSLQAPTDEQYF.

This rearrangement joins TRBV2 to TRBJ1-1; possible D gene TRBD1, 5 bases. V was clipped by 6 bases and J by 1 base, with 6 bases between them. The germline V gene has CDR1 SNHLY and CDR2 FYNNEI. This CDR3 spans 12 amino acids. CDR3 protein: CASSGQNTEAFF. The CDR3 DNA is TGTGCCAGCAGCGGACAGAACACTGAAGCTTTCTTT.

V and J are TRBV28 and TRBJ1-1; D not certain. The CDR3 has 13 residues. Per the germline V gene, CDR1 is MDHEN and CDR2 is SYDVKM. The V end was cut by 10 bases, the J end by 0 bases, with 12 bases between. The CDR3 region has the DNA TGTGCCACCCAAGGCGTTATGAACACTGAAGCTTTCTTT. Translating it yields CATQGVMNTEAFF.

The chain couples TRBV9 to TRBJ1-1, with 8 bases identical to TRBD1. In germline, CDR1 is SGDLS, CDR2 YYNGEE. This CDR3 contains 13 residues. The V and J ends lost 4 bases and 10 bases, in that order; junction bases with no gene match: 9. CDR3 nucleotides: TGTGCCAGCAGCCAGCAGGGGGCTAGTGGAGCTTTCTTT. Protein product: CASSQQGASGAFF.

This chain joins TRBV9 and TRBJ2-7, with D possibly TRBD1 on 7 matching bases. Trimming removed 4 bases from V and 5 bases from J, with 16 bases in between. The CDR3 runs to 14 residues. Germline V gene data show CDR1 as SGDLS and CDR2 as YYNGEE. CDR3 loop: CASSPPTGRNEQYF. CDR3 bases: TGTGCCAGCAGCCCCCCGACAGGGAGGAACGAGCAGTACTTC. Variable domain in full (rest from reference TRBV9 and TRBJ2-7): DSGVTQTPKHLITATGQRVTLRCSPRSGDLSVYWYQQSLDQGLQFLIQYYNGEERAKGNILERFSAQQFPDLHSELNLSSLELGDSALYFCASSPPTGRNEQYFGPGTRLTVT.

This sequence joins TRBV27 and TRBJ2-7, with unresolved D. V shed 7 bases and J shed 2 bases, with 15 bases lying between them. From germline, CDR1 is MNHEY and CDR2 SMNVEV (reference sequence). This CDR3 contains 14 residues. CDR3 amino acids: CASTPLDGPYEQYF. CDR3 bases: TGTGCCAGCACCCCCCTGGACGGTCCCTACGAGCAGTACTTC.